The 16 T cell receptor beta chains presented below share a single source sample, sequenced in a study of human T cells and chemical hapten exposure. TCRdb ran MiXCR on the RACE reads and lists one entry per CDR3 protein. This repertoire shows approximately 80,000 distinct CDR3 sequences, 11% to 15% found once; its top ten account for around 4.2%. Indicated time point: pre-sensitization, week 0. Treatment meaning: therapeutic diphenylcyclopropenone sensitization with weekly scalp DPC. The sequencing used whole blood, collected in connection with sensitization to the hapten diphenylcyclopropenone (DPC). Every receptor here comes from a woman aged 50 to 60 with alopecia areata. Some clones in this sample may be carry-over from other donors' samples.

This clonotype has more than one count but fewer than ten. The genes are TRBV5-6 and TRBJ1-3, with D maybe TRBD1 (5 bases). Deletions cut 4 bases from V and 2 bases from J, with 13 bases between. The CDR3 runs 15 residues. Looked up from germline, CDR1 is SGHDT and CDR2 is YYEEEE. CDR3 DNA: TGTGCCAGCAGCCCAACCGGGGGAACTGGAAACACCATATATTTT. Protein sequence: CASSPTGGTGNTIYF.

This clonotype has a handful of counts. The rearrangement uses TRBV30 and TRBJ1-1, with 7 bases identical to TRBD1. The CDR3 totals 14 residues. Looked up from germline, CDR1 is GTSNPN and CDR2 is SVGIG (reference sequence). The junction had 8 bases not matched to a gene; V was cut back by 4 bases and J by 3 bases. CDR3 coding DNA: TGTGCCTGGACCCGACAGGGATGGTACACTGAAGCTTTCTTT. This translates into CAWTRQGWYTEAFF.

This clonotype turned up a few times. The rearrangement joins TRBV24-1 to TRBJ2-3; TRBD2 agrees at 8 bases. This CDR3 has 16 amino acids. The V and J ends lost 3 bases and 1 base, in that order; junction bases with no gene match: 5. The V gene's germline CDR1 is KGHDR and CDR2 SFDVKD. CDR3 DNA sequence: TGTGCCACCAGTGATAAAGCGGGAGTAGGCACAGATACGCAGTATTTT. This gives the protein CATSDKAGVGTDTQYF.

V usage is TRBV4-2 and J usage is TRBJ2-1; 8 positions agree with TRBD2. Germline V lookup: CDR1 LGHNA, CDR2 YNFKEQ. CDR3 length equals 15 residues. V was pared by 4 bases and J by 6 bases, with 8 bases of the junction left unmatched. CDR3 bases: TGTGCCAGCAGCCCCGAAGGGACTAGAATCAATGAGCAGTTCTTC. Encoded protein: CASSPEGTRINEQFF.

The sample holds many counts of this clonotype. The CDR3 coding sequence is TGTGCCAGCAGCACCCGGACAGGGGGCCGGTTCGATGGCTACACCTTC. Translated, it gives CASSTRTGGRFDGYTF. V is TRBV13 and J is TRBJ1-2, with 11 positions matching TRBD1. Trimming took 5 bases from V and 6 from J; bases not matched to a gene: 11. The germline CDR1 and CDR2 sequences are PRHDT and FYEKMQ (reference sequence). The CDR3 runs to 16 residues.

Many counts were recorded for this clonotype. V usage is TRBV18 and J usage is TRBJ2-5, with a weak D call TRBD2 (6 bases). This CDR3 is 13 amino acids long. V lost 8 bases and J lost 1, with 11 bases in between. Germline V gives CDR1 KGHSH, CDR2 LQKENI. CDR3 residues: CASSPGLQETQYF. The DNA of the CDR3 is TGTGCCAGCAGTCCGGGACTCCAAGAGACCCAGTACTTC.

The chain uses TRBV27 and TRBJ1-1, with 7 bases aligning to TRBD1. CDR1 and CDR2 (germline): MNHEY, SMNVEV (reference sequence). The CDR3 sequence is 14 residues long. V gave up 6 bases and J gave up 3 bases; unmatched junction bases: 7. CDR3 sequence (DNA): TGTGCCAGCAGGTCGGGACAGACTTACACTGAAGCTTTCTTT. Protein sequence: CASRSGQTYTEAFF.

The CDR3 DNA follows: TGTGCCAGTAGTACCAGGGGGCGACTTTCGGGGATCATGAACACTGAAGCTTTCTTT. This sequence encodes CASSTRGRLSGIMNTEAFF. V gene TRBV19 combines with J gene TRBJ1-1; 8 bases are a match to TRBD1. The length of the CDR3 is 19 residues. J was trimmed by 0 bases and V by 4 bases; bases with no gene match: 16. Germline-derived CDR1 and CDR2 are LNHDA and SQIVND (reference sequence).

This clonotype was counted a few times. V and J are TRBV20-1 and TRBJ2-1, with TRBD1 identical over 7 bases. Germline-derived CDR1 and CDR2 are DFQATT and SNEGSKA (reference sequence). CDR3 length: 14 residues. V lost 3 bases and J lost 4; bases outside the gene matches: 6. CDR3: CSARRGRFYNEQFF. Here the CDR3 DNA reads TGCAGTGCTAGGAGGGGGCGATTTTACAATGAGCAGTTCTTC.

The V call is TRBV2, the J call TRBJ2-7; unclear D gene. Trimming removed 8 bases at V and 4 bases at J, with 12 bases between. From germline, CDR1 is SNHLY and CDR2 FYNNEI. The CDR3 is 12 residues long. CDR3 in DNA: TGTGCCAGCGATCCAGACCAATACGAGCAGTACTTC. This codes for CASDPDQYEQYF. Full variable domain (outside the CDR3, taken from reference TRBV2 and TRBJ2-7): EPEVTQTPSHQVTQMGQEVILRCVPISNHLYFYWYRQILGQKVEFLVSFYNNEISEKSEIFDDQFSVERPDGSNFTLKIRSTKLEDSAMYFCASDPDQYEQYFGPGTRLTVT.

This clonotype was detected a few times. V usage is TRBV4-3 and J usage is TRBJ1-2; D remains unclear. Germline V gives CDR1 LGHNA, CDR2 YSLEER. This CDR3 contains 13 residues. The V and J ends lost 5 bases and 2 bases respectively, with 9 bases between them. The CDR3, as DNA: TGCGCCAGCAGCAGGCGGCACAACTATGGCTACACCTTC. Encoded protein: CASSRRHNYGYTF.

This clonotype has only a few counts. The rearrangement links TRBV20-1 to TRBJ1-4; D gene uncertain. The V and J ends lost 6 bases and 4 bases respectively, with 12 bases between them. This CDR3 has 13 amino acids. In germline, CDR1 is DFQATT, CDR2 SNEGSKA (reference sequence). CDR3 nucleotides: TGCAGTGCCGTCAAGGCCAATAATGAAAAACTGTTTTTT. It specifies CSAVKANNEKLFF.

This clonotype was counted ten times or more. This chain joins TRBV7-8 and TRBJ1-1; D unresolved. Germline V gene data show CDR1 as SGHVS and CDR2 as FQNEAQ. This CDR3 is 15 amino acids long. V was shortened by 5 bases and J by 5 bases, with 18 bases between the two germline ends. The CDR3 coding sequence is TGTGCCAGCAGCCAAACCCTTACGATGGTAACTGAAGCTTTCTTT. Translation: CASSQTLTMVTEAFF.

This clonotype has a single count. The CDR3 sequence is CASSYGQGNTEAFF. CDR3 DNA sequence: TGTGCCAGCAGTTACGGACAGGGGAACACTGAAGCTTTCTTT. The chain joins TRBV6-5 to TRBJ1-1; 8 positions agree with TRBD1. With V trimmed by 2 bases and J by 1 base, 0 bases remained unmatched. The CDR3 length is 14 residues. Looked up from germline, CDR1 is MNHEY and CDR2 is SVGAGI.

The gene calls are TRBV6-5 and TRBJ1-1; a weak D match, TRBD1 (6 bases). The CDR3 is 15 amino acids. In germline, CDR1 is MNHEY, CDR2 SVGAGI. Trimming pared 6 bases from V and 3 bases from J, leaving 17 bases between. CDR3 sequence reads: CASRGQGAGDTEAFF. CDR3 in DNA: TGTGCCAGCAGGGGACAAGGGGCGGGGGACACTGAAGCTTTCTTT.

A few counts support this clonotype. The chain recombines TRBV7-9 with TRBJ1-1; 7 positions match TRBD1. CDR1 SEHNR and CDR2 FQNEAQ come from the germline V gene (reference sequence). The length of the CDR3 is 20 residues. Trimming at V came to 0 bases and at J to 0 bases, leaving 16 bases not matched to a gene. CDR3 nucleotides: TGTGCCAGCAGCTTAGCGGATCGGTTAGGGACAGACTCTATGAACACTGAAGCTTTCTTT. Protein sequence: CASSLADRLGTDSMNTEAFF. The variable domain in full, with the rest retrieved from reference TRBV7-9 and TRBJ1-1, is DTGVSQNPRHKITKRGQNVTFRCDPISEHNRLYWYRQTLGQGPEFLTYFQNEAQLEKSRLLSDRFSAERPKGSFSTLEIQRTEQGDSAMYLCASSLADRLGTDSMNTEAFFGQGTRLTVV.